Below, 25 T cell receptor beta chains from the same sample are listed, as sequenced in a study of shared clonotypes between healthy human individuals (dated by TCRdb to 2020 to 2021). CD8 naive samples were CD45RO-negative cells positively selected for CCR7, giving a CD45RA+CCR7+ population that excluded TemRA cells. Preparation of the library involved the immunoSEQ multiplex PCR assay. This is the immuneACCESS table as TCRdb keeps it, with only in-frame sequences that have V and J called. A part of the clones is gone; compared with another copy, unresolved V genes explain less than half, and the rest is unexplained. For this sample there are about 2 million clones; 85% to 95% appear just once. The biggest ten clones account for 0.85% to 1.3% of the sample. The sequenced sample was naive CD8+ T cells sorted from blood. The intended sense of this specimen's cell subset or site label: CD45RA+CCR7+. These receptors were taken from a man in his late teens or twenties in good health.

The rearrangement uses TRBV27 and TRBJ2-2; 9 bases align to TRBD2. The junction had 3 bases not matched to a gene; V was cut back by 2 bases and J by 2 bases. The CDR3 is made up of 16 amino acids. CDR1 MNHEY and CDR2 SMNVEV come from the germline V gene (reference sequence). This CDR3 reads CASSLLAGLNTGELFF. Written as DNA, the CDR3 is TGTGCCAGCAGTTTACTAGCGGGACTCAACACCGGGGAGCTGTTTTTT.

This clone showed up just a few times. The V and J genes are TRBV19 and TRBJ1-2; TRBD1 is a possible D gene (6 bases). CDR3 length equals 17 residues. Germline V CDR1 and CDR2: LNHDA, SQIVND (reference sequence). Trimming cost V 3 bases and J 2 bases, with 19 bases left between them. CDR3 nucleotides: TGTGCCAGTAGTATGGGGGGCTTCTATTTGGGAAACTATGGCTACACCTTC. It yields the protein CASSMGGFYLGNYGYTF.

In DNA, the CDR3 is TGCGCCAGCAGCTTGTACCGTGACAGGGCCGCCTACAATGAGCAGTTCTTC. It translates to CASSLYRDRAAYNEQFF. V and J are TRBV5-1 and TRBJ2-1; 7 bases match TRBD1. Per germline, CDR1 SGHRS and CDR2 YFSETQ. Trimming removed 1 base from V and 2 bases from J; junction bases left unmatched: 9. The CDR3 is made up of 17 amino acids.

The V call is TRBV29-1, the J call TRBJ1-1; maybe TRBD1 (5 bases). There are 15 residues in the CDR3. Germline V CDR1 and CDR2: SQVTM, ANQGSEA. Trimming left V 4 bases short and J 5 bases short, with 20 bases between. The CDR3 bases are TGCAGCGTTGTTAGGGGATCAGGGAGAGGGACTGAAGCTTTCTTT. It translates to CSVVRGSGRGTEAFF.

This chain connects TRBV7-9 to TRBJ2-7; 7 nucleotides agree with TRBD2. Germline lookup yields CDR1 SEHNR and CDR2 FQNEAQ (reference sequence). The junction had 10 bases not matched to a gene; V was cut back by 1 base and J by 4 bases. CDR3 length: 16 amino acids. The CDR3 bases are TGTGCCAGCAGCTTAGTCCGCAGGAGCGGGGATTACGAGCAGTACTTC. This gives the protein CASSLVRRSGDYEQYF.

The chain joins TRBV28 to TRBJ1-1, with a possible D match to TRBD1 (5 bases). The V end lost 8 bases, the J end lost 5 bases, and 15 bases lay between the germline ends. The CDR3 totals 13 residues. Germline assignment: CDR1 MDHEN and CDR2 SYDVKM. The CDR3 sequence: CASRPTVLTEAFF. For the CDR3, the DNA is TGTGCCAGCCGCCCGACAGTTCTGACTGAAGCTTTCTTT.

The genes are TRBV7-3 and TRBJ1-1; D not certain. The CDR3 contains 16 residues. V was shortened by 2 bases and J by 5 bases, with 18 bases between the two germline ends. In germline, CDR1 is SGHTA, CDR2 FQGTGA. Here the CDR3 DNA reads TGTGCCAGCAGCTTATTTGCGGGGATTGAGGGAACTGAAGCTTTCTTT. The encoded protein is CASSLFAGIEGTEAFF.

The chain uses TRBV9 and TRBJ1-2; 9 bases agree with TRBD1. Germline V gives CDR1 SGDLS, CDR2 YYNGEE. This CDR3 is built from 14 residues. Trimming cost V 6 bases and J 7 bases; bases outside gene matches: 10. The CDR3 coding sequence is TGTGCCAGCAAGCAACAGGGGGCGGCCGCTGGCTACACCTTC. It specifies CASKQQGAAAGYTF.

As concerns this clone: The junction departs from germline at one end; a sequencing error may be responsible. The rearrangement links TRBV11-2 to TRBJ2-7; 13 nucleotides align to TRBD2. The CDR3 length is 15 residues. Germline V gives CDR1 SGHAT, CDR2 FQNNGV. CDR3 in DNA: TGTGCCAGCAGCATCACTAGCGGGGGGGCCTATGAGCAGTACTTC. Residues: CASSITSGGAYEQYF.

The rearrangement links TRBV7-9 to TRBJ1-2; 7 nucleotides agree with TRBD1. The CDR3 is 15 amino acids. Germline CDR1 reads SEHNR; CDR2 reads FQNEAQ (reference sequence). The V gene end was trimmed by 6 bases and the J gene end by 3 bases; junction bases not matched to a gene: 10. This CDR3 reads CASSSTGTEHYGYTF. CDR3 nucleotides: TGTGCCAGCAGTTCGACCGGGACAGAGCACTATGGCTACACCTTC. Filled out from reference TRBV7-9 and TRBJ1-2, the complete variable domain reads DTGVSQNPRHKITKRGQNVTFRCDPISEHNRLYWYRQTLGQGPEFLTYFQNEAQLEKSRLLSDRFSAERPKGSFSTLEIQRTEQGDSAMYLCASSSTGTEHYGYTFGSGTRLTVV.

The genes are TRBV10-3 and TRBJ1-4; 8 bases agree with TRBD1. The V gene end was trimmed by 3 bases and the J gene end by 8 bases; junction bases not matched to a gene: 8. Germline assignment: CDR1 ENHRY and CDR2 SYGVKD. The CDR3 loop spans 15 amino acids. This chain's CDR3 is CAISDPQGDGEKLFF. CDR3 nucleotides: TGTGCCATCAGTGACCCACAGGGGGATGGAGAAAAACTGTTTTTT.

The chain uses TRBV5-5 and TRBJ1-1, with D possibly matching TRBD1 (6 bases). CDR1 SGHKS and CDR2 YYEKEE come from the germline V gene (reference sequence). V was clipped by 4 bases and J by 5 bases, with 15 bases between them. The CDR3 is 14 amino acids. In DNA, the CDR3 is TGTGCCAGCAGCCAAGCTTATCAGGGGACTGAAGCTTTCTTT. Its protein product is CASSQAYQGTEAFF.

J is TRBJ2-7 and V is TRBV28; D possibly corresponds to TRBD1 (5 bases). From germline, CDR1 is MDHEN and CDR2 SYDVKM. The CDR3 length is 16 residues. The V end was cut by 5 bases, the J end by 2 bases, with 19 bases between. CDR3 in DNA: TGTGCCAGCAGTCCCCCTTCGCCGACAGAGACCTACGAGCAGTACTTC. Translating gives CASSPPSPTETYEQYF.

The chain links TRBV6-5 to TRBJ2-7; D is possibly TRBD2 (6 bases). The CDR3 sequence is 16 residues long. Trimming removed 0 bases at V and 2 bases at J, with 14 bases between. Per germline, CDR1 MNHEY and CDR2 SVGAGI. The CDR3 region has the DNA TGTGCCAGCAGTTACTCGGAGGGACGGGTACCCTACGAGCAGTACTTC. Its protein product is CASSYSEGRVPYEQYF.

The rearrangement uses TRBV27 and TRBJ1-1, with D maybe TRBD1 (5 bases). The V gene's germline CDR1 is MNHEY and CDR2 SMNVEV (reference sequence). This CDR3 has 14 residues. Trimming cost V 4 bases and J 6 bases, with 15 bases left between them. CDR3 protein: CASSSRVVVAEAFF. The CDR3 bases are TGTGCCAGCAGTTCCAGGGTGGTAGTGGCTGAAGCTTTCTTT.

CDR3 bases: TGTGCCAGCAGTTACTTCGGACTAGCGGTAGAGACCCAGTACTTC. The encoded protein is CASSYFGLAVETQYF. The V call is TRBV6-6, the J call TRBJ2-5, with 10 bases identical to TRBD2. This CDR3 is 15 amino acids long. The V gene end was trimmed by 1 base and the J gene end by 4 bases; junction bases not matched to a gene: 3. The germline gives CDR1 MNHNY, CDR2 SVGAGI (reference sequence).

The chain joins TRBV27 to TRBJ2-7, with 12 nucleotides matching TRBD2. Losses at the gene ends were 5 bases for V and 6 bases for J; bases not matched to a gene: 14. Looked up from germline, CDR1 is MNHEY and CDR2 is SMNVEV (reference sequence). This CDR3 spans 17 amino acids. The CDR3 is CASSSPSLAGGPREQYF. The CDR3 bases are TGTGCCAGCAGTAGCCCCTCTCTAGCGGGGGGGCCCCGCGAGCAGTACTTC.

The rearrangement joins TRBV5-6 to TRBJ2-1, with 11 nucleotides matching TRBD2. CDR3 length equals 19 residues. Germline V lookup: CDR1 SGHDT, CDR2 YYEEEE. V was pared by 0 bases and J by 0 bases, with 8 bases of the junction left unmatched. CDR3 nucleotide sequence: TGTGCCAGCAGCTTGGGTACTAGCGGGGGTCCAAGCTCCTACAATGAGCAGTTCTTC. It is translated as CASSLGTSGGPSSYNEQFF.

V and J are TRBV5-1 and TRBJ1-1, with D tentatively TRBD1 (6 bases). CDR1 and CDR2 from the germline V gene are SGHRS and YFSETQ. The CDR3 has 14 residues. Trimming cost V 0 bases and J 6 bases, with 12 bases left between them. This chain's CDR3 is CASSLGPGGPEAFF. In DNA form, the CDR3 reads TGCGCCAGCAGCTTGGGCCCTGGGGGCCCTGAAGCTTTCTTT.

The CDR3 here is CASSPRTGGERETQYF. CDR3 nucleotides: TGTGCCAGCTCACCCCGGACAGGGGGCGAACGAGAGACCCAGTACTTC. This chain links TRBV18 with TRBJ2-5, with 11 bases fitting TRBD1. The germline gives CDR1 KGHSH, CDR2 LQKENI. This CDR3 region has 16 residues. J gave up 4 bases and V 3 bases, and 7 bases lay outside the gene matches.

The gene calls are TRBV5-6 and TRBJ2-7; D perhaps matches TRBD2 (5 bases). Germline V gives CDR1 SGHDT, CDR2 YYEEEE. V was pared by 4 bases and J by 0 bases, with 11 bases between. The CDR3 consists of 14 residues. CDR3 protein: CASSGEGVSYEQYF. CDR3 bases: TGTGCCAGCAGCGGTGAGGGAGTCTCCTACGAGCAGTACTTC.

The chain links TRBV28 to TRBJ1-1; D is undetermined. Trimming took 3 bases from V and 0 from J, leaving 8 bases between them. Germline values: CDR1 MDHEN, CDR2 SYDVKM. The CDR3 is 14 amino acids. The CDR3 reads CASSFDNMNTEAFF. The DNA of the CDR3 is TGTGCCAGCAGTTTTGACAACATGAACACTGAAGCTTTCTTT.

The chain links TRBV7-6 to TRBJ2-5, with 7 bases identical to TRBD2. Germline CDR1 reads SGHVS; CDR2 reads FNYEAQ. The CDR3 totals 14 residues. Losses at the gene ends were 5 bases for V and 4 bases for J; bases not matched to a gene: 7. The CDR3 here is CASSPRWGGETQYF. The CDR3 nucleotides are TGTGCCAGCAGCCCAAGATGGGGGGGAGAGACCCAGTACTTC.

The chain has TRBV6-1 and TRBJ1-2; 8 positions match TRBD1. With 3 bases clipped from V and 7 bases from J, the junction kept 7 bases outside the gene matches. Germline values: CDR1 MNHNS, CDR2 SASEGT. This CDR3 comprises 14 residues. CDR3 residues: CASSDQGAASGYTF. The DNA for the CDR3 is TGTGCCAGCAGTGACCAGGGGGCGGCAAGTGGCTACACCTTC.

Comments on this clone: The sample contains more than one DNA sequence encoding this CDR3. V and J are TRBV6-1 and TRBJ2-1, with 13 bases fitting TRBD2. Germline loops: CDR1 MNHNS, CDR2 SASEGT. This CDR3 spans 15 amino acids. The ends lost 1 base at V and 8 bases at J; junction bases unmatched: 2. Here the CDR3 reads CASSEGLAGGYEQFF. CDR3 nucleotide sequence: TGTGCCAGCAGTGAAGGACTAGCGGGAGGATATGAGCAGTTCTTC.